This T cell receptor (beta chain) originates from a study of TIL therapy for anti-PD-1-resistant metastatic lung cancer listed by TCRdb under 2021. Looking at the study overall: Tumors were harvested before any PD-1/PD-L1 blockade; patients then received nivolumab, and those progressing received lymphodepletion, expanded TIL infusion and IL-2. Enrolled patients had a median age of roughly 50 years (range roughly 35-85) and a median tumor PD-L1 proportion score of 4.5% to 6.5%. T cell receptor beta sequencing of tumor and peripheral blood was used to follow clonotypes across the tumor, the expanded TIL product and serial blood samples. Across the cohort, whole-exome sequencing showed a median non-synonymous tumor mutation burden of approximately 1.5 mutations per megabase. The cohort was composed predominantly of lung adenocarcinoma, with a handful of EGFR-mutant and two ALK-rearranged tumors included, and half of patients were identified as current or former smokers. What the research found in general, with its limitations: The study protocol defined all tumor marker inferences as exploratory. The cohort was highly selected, including more treatment-naive, never-smoker and oncogene-addicted patients than is typical, which limits generalizability. Clonotypes from the infused TIL partially replaced the baseline peripheral repertoire and then declined over months, and persistence showed no apparent association with response.

TCR beta CDR3 regions were amplified from genomic DNA with the immunoSEQ v3 hsTCRB kit using bias-controlled multiplex PCR. An Illumina NextSeq 500 was used to sequence the TCR libraries, reaching 1.5 million to 2.5 million read pairs at survey level or about 4.5-6 million at deep level. Per the authors' processing: Clonality was reported by immunoSEQ Analyzer software, which also assigned V, D and J genes and filtered out non-productive sequences. Repertoires were compared using productive Simpson clonality and Morisita overlap index of productive TRB rearrangements between infused TIL and blood. For each clone in blood, the absolute clonotype count was estimated by multiplying the lymphocyte count by the CD3+ fraction and by the clone's productive frequency. TCRdb's version of the immuneACCESS table is confined to in-frame rearrangements and falls short of the full clone set. An unresolved V gene accounts for under half of the shortfall where checked; the remainder is of unknown origin. V, J and clone size reflect that table, while D and trimming were determined from the DNA. Counted in this sample were more than 55,000 clones; 55% to 75% of them appeared once. In total, the top ten clones hold around 6.3% of the sample.

This clone came up once. The antigen this receptor binds is unknown. No base quality values were provided; no much bigger clone lies one nucleotide off. Clipping removes 4 bases from V and 9 bases from J, with 9 as the unmatched junction base count. Measured from the cysteine to the phenylalanine, the CDR3 is 15 residues long. CDR3 DNA is the only sequence kept; it has 45 bases, read in frame from the first base. CDR1 and CDR2 are read off the germline V gene (reference sequence) as MNHEY and SMNVEV. Interpreted using the paper, the time point label stands for: pre-treatment sample, taken before nivolumab and TIL therapy. Adults with stage 4 NSCLC were enrolled from late 2017 to early 2020 in a dual-center phase I trial. Samples came from a single-arm, open-label phase I trial of tumor-infiltrating lymphocyte therapy with nivolumab in advanced non-small cell lung cancer. Mononuclear cells from blood collected in EDTA tubes were isolated on a Ficoll gradient and snap-frozen as pellets, and DNA was then extracted using a Qiagen mini-prep kit.

The V and J genes are TRBV27 and TRBJ1-4, with 9 central nucleotides matching TRBD1. The specimen comprised blood, sampled at baseline. The sequence came from a person between 25 and 79 years old with non-small cell lung cancer. The CDR3 reads as follows: CASSSFGTGNKKLFF. The base sequence is TGTGCCAGCAGTTCCTTCGGGACAGGGAATAAAAAACTGTTTTTT.